Shown below are 14 T cell receptor beta chains from a single sample sequenced in a study (dated by TCRdb to about 2016). Receptor libraries were prepared by RT-PCR. Sequencing took place on an Illumina MiSeq. The public reads were reprocessed in TCRdb via fastp at Q25 and MiXCR, keeping in-frame beta chains. Every entry covers one CDR3 protein and lists the most common genes and DNA from its rows. In this sample the table shows hundreds of thousands of distinct CDR3 sequences, about 14% of which occur a single time. Roughly 4% of the sample is held by the ten biggest clonotypes. Sequenced sample: memory CD4+ T cells from blood. Every receptor here comes from a female donor in good health, serving as a healthy control.

In its sample, this clonotype was seen many times. The V and J genes are TRBV29-1 and TRBJ1-2, with a weak D call TRBD1 (6 bases). The length of the CDR3 is 15 residues. Germline CDR1 and CDR2: SQVTM and ANQGSEA. V was clipped by 4 bases and J by 6 bases, with 21 bases between them. Here the CDR3 reads CSVVPQGGVPNGYTF. CDR3 bases: TGCAGCGTTGTCCCCCAAGGGGGAGTACCTAATGGCTACACCTTC.

This clonotype was observed a single time. This chain connects TRBV4-2 to TRBJ1-1; no clear D. The germline gives CDR1 LGHNA, CDR2 YNFKEQ. The V end lost 4 bases, the J end lost 3 bases, and 9 bases lay between the germline ends. This CDR3 contains 13 residues. CDR3 protein: CASSPTQDTEAFF. CDR3 DNA: TGTGCCAGCAGCCCCACTCAGGACACTGAAGCTTTCTTT.

This clonotype was recorded a few times. The genes are TRBV6-5 and TRBJ2-7; 9 positions agree with TRBD2. The CDR3 covers 17 residues. Germline V lookup: CDR1 MNHEY, CDR2 SVGAGI. The V gene end was trimmed by 1 base and the J gene end by 2 bases; junction bases not matched to a gene: 9. The CDR3 region has the DNA TGTGCCAGCAGTTACTTTTCTAGCGGGGCGGCTACCTACGAGCAGTACTTC. As protein: CASSYFSSGAATYEQYF.

This chain links TRBV10-3 with TRBJ2-2, with a tentative D call TRBD2 (6 bases). The ends were cut back, 4 bases at V and 4 bases at J, with 13 bases in the middle. This CDR3 contains 15 residues. Per germline, CDR1 ENHRY and CDR2 SYGVKD. CDR3 sequence: CAISVALGSTGELFF. The DNA of the CDR3 is TGTGCCATCAGTGTGGCCCTCGGGAGCACCGGGGAGCTGTTTTTT.

This clonotype occurred many times. J is TRBJ1-5 and V is TRBV6-1; D not resolved. The CDR3 is made up of 15 amino acids. Trimming stripped 3 bases from V and 2 bases from J, with 11 bases between. The V gene's germline CDR1 is MNHNS and CDR2 SASEGT. The CDR3 is CASSEFYGGNQPQHF. DNA for the CDR3: TGTGCCAGCAGTGAGTTTTACGGGGGCAATCAGCCCCAGCATTTT.

This clonotype was found a few times. The chain is built from TRBV28 and TRBJ1-2, with D perhaps TRBD1 (5 bases). The CDR3 has 14 amino acids. V dropped 5 bases and J dropped 7 bases, with 17 bases sitting between them. Germline CDR1 is MDHEN and CDR2 is SYDVKM. The CDR3 reads CASSTPGGVGGYTF. The CDR3 coding sequence is TGTGCCAGCAGTACCCCGGGGGGGGTCGGTGGCTACACCTTC.

This chain uses TRBV20-1 with TRBJ2-7; D not certain. CDR3 length equals 10 residues. Germline CDR1 reads DFQATT; CDR2 reads SNEGSKA (reference sequence). Trimming took 6 bases from V and 3 from J, leaving 6 bases between them. The CDR3 sequence: CSAASYEQYF. In nucleotides, the CDR3 is TGCAGTGCGGCGAGCTACGAGCAGTACTTC.

Only one count was recorded for this clonotype. V is TRBV9 and J is TRBJ2-5, with 9 bases lining up with TRBD2. Germline-derived CDR1 and CDR2 are SGDLS and YYNGEE. The CDR3 is 16 amino acids. The J segment lost 2 bases and the V segment lost 4 bases, leaving 9 bases of the junction unmatched. CDR3: CASSIYSGGYQETQYF. CDR3 sequence (DNA): TGTGCCAGCAGCATCTATAGCGGGGGCTATCAAGAGACCCAGTACTTC.

This clonotype was observed a handful of times. This rearrangement joins TRBV10-3 to TRBJ2-5, with D unclear. The CDR3 contains 13 residues. In germline, CDR1 is ENHRY, CDR2 SYGVKD. The V gene lost 0 bases and the J gene lost 5 bases, with 7 bases spanning the gap. DNA of the CDR3: TGTGCCATCAGTGAGTCGAGGTCGGAGACCCAGTACTTC. As protein: CAISESRSETQYF.

This chain uses TRBV7-2 with TRBJ2-3; 12 bases map to TRBD2. V lost 5 bases, J lost 6 bases, and 6 bases stayed unmatched. Germline lookup yields CDR1 SGHTA and CDR2 FQGNSA. The CDR3 consists of 15 residues. CDR3 region: CASSPTSGRWDTQYF. In nucleotides, the CDR3 is TGTGCCAGCAGCCCGACTAGCGGGAGATGGGATACGCAGTATTTT.

This chain joins TRBV10-3 and TRBJ2-3; 8 nucleotides align to TRBD2. With 6 bases clipped from V and 2 bases from J, the junction kept 7 bases outside the gene matches. From germline, CDR1 is ENHRY and CDR2 SYGVKD. The CDR3 covers 15 residues. The CDR3 loop is CAISAFSGDTDTQYF. DNA for the CDR3: TGTGCCATCAGCGCATTTAGCGGGGACACAGATACGCAGTATTTT.

The sample holds a few counts of this clonotype. The chain combines TRBV10-3 with TRBJ1-1, with D maybe TRBD1 (5 bases). There are 13 residues in the CDR3. Germline values: CDR1 ENHRY, CDR2 SYGVKD. Trimming shortened V by 9 bases and J by 0 bases, and 11 bases separated the two germline ends. The CDR3 protein is CAINQGMNTEAFF. The CDR3 DNA sequence: TGTGCCATAAACCAGGGCATGAACACTGAAGCTTTCTTT.

There are a few counts of this clonotype. V is TRBV7-2 and J is TRBJ1-3, with D perhaps TRBD1 (6 bases). The V gene lost 5 bases and the J gene lost 0 bases, with 11 bases spanning the gap. Per germline, CDR1 SGHTA and CDR2 FQGNSA. This CDR3 is 15 amino acids long. CDR3 residues: CASSLLDSSGNTIYF. The CDR3 DNA reads TGTGCCAGCAGCCTATTGGACAGCTCTGGAAACACCATATATTTT. The full variable domain, in which reference TRBV7-2 and TRBJ1-3 provide the parts outside the CDR3, is GAGVSQSPSNKVTEKGKDVELRCDPISGHTALYWYRQSLGQGLEFLIYFQGNSAPDKSGLPSDRFSAERTGGSVSTLTIQRTQQEDSAVYLCASSLLDSSGNTIYFGEGSWLTVV.

The V gene is TRBV24-1, the J gene TRBJ2-2, with D perhaps given as TRBD1 or TRBD2 (6 bases each). V dropped 4 bases and J dropped 6 bases, with 14 bases sitting between them. This CDR3 spans 15 amino acids. The germline CDR1 and CDR2 sequences are KGHDR and SFDVKD. Here the CDR3 reads CATSDLARGAGELFF. The CDR3, as DNA: TGTGCCACCAGTGACCTAGCGAGGGGGGCCGGGGAGCTGTTTTTT.